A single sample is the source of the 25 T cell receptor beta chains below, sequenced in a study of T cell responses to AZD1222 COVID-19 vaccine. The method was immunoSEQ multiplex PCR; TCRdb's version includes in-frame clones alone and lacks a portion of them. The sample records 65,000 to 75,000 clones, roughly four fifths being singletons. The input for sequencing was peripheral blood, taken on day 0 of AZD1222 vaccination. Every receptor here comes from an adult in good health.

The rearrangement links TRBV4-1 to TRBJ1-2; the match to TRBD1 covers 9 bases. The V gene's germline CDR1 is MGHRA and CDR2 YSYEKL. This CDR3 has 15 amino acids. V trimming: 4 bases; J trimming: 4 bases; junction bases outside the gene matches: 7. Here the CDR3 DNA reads TGCGCCAGCAGCCGAGGGACAGGGCTATCCTATGGCTACACCTTC. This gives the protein CASSRGTGLSYGYTF.

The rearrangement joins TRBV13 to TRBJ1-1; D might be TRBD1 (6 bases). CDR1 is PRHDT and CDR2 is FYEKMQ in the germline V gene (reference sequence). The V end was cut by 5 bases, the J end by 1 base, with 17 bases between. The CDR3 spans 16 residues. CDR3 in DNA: TGTGCCAGCAGCATCAGGGGCTTCGATGGGAACACTGAAGCTTTCTTT. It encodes CASSIRGFDGNTEAFF.

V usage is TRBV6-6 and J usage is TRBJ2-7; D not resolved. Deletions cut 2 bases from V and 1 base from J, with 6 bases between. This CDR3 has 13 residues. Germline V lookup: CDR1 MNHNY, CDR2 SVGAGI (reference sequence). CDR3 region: CASSYGQSYEQYF. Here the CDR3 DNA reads TGTGCCAGCAGTTACGGCCAGTCCTACGAGCAGTACTTC.

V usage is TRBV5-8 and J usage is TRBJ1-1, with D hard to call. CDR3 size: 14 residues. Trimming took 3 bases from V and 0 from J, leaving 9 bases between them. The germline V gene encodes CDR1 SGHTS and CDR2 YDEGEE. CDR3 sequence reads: CASSSPSLNTEAFF. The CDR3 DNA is TGTGCCAGCAGCTCCCCTTCCTTGAACACTGAAGCTTTCTTT.

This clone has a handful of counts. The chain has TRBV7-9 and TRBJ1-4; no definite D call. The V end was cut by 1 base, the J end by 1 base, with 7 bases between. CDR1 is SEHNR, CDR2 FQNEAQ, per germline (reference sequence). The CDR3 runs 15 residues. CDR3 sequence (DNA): TGTGCCAGCAGCTTAGGTGTGGTAACTAATGAAAAACTGTTTTTT. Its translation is CASSLGVVTNEKLFF.

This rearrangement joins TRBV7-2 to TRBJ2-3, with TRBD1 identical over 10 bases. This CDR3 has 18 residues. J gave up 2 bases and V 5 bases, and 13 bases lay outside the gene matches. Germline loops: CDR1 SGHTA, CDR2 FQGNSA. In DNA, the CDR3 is TGTGCCAGCAGCCCCCGGACCCGGGGACAGGGGACCACAGATACGCAGTATTTT. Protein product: CASSPRTRGQGTTDTQYF.

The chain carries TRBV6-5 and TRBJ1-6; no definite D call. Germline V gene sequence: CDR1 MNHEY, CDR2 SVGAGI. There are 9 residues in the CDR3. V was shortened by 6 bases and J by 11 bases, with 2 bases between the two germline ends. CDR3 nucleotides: TGTGCCAGCAGCCCACCCCTCCACTTT. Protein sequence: CASSPPLHF.

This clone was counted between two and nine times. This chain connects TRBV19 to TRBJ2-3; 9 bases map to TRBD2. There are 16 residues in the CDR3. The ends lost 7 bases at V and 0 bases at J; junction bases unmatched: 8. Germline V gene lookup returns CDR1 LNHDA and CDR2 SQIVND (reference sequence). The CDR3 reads CASTQRGATSTDTQYF. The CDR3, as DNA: TGTGCCAGTACTCAGCGGGGGGCCACTAGCACAGATACGCAGTATTTT.

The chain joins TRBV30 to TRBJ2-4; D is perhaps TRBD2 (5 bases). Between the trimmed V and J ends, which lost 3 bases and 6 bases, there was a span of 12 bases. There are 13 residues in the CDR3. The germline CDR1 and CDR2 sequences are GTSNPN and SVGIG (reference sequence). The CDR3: CAWSRPGVNIQYF. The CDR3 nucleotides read TGTGCCTGGAGCCGGCCCGGGGTAAACATTCAGTACTTC.

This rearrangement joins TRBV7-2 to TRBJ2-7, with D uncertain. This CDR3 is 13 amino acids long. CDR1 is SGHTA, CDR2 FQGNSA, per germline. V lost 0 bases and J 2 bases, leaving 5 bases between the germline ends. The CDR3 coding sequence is TGTGCCAGCAGCTTAGCCCCTCCCTACGAGCAGTACTTC. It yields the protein CASSLAPPYEQYF.

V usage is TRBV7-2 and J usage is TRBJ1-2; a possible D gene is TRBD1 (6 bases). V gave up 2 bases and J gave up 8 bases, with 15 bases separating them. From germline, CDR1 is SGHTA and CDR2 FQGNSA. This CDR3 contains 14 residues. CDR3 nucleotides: TGTGCCAGCAGCTTAACGGGGGGGCTCTTCGGCTACACCTTC. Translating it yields CASSLTGGLFGYTF.

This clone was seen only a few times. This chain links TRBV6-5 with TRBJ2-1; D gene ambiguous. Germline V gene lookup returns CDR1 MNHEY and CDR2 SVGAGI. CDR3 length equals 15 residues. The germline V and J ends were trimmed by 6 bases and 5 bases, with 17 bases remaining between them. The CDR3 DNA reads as TGTGCCAGCAGCCCGGTTCTCACGGCAAACAATGAGCAGTTCTTC. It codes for CASSPVLTANNEQFF.

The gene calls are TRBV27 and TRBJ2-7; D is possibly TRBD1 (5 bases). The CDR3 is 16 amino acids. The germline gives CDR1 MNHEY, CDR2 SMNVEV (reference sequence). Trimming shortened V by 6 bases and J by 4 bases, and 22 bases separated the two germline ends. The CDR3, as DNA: TGTGCCAGCAGCTGGGGCCCCCCCGCTGGCCATTACGAGCAGTACTTC. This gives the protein CASSWGPPAGHYEQYF.

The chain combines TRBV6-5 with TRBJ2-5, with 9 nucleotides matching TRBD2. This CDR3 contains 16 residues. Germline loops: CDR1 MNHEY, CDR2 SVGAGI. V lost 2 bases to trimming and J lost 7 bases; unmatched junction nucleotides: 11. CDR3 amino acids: CASSYEPSGAAGTQYF. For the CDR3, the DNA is TGTGCCAGCAGTTACGAGCCTAGCGGGGCCGCCGGGACCCAGTACTTC.

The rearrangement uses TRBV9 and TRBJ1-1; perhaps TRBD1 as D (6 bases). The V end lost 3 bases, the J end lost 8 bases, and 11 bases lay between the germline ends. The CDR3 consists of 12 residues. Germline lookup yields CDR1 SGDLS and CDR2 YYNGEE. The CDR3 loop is CASSGNRGEAFF. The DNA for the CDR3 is TGTGCCAGCAGCGGGAATAGGGGGGAAGCTTTCTTT.

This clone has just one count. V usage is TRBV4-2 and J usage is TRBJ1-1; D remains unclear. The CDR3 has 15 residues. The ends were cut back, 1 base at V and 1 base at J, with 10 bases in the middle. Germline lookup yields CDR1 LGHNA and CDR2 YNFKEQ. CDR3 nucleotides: TGTGCCAGCAGCCAAGTGCGGAATACGAACACTGAAGCTTTCTTT. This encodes CASSQVRNTNTEAFF.

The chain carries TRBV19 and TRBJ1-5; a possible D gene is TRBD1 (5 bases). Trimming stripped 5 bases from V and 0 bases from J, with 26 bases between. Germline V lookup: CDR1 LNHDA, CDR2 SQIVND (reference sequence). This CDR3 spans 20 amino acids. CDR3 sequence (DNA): TGTGCCAGTAGTGTAAGTGGGGCAGGGAGGATCCCCCTTAGCAATCAGCCCCAGCATTTT. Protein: CASSVSGAGRIPLSNQPQHF.

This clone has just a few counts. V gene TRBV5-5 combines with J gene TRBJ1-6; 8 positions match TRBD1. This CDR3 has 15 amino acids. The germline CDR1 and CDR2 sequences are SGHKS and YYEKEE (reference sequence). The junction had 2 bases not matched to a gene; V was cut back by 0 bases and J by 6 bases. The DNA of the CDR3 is TGTGCCAGCAGCTTGGATGGACAGGGTAATTCACCCCTCCACTTT. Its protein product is CASSLDGQGNSPLHF. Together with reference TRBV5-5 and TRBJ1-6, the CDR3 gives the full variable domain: DAGVTQSPTHLIKTRGQQVTLRCSPISGHKSVSWYQQVLGQGPQFIFQYYEKEERGRGNFPDRFSARQFPNYSSELNVNALLLGDSALYLCASSLDGQGNSPLHFGNGTRLTVT.

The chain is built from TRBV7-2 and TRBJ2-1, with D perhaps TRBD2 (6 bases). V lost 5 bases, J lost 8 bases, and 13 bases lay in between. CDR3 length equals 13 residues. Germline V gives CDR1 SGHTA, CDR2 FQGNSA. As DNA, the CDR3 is TGTGCCAGCAGCCTGGGACTGAGCGATGAGCAGTTCTTC. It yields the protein CASSLGLSDEQFF. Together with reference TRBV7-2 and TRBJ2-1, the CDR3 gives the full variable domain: GAGVSQSPSNKVTEKGKDVELRCDPISGHTALYWYRQSLGQGLEFLIYFQGNSAPDKSGLPSDRFSAERTGGSVSTLTIQRTQQEDSAVYLCASSLGLSDEQFFGPGTRLTVL.

CDR3 in amino acids: CASSPRQGTYEQYF. CDR3 nucleotide sequence: TGTGCCAGCAGCCCTAGACAGGGAACCTACGAGCAGTACTTC. The genes are TRBV11-2 and TRBJ2-7, with 7 bases fitting TRBD1. Germline trimming cut 5 bases from V and 2 bases from J; bases unmatched to any gene: 6. This CDR3 has 14 residues. CDR1 and CDR2 (germline): SGHAT, FQNNGV.

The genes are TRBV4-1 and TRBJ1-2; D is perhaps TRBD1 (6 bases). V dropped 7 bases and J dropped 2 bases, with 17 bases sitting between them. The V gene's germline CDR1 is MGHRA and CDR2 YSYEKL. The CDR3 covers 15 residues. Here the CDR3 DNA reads TGCGCCAGCACCCCCTTCTGGACAGACAACTATGGCTACACCTTC. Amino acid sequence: CASTPFWTDNYGYTF.

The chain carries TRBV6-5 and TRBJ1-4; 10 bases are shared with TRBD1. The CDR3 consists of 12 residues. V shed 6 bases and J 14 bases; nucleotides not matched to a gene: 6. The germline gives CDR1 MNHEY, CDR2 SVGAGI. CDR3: CASRRDRGLLFF. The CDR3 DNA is TGTGCCAGCAGGCGTGACAGGGGGCTGCTGTTTTTT.

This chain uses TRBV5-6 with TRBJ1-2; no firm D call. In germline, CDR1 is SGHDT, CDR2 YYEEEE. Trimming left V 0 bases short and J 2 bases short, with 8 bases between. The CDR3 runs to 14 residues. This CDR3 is CASSLGQANYGYTF. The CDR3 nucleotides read TGTGCCAGCAGCTTGGGCCAGGCCAACTATGGCTACACCTTC.

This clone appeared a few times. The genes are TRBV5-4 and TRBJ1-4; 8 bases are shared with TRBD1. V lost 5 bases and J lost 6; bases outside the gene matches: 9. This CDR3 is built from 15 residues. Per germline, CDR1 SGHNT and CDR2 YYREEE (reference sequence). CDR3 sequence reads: CASSSTGEGYEKLFF. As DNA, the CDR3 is TGTGCCAGCAGTTCGACAGGGGAGGGTTATGAAAAACTGTTTTTT.

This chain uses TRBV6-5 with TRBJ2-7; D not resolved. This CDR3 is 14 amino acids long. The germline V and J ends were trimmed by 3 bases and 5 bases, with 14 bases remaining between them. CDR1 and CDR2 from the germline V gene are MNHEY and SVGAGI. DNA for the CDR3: TGTGCCAGCAGTTATGGTTCGACCGGCCACGAGCAGTACTTC. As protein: CASSYGSTGHEQYF.